The 22 T cell receptor beta chains reported below all come from one sample, sequenced in a study of radiotherapy plus CTLA-4 blockade in lung cancer. Generated by immunoSEQ multiplex PCR, the TCRdb table keeps only in-frame clones and is missing some. The profile shows 50,000 to 75,000 clones, roughly 77% of them singletons. Source: peripheral blood, taken from a patient treated with radiotherapy plus ipilimumab. Receptors were obtained from a human donor with non-small cell lung cancer who had a complete response to radiotherapy plus ipilimumab.

The chain couples TRBV7-9 to TRBJ2-3, with a weak D call TRBD2 (6 bases). V lost 7 bases to trimming and J lost 2 bases, with 13 bases between them. Germline V gene sequence: CDR1 SEHNR, CDR2 FQNEAQ (reference sequence). This CDR3 spans 14 amino acids. This CDR3 reads CASTLTGDTDTQYF. The CDR3 nucleotides read TGTGCCAGCACCCTTACGGGGGACACAGATACGCAGTATTTT.

The V gene is TRBV30, the J gene TRBJ1-4, with 11 positions matching TRBD1. V dropped 2 bases and J dropped 7; count of bases not matched to a gene: 15. Per the germline V gene, CDR1 is GTSNPN and CDR2 is SVGIG (reference sequence). The CDR3 loop spans 18 amino acids. The CDR3 DNA sequence: TGTGCCTGGAGTCCGGGACAGGGGGTTTTTCTATCCCCTGAAAAACTGTTTTTT. This sequence encodes CAWSPGQGVFLSPEKLFF.

This clone was counted a few times. The V call is TRBV5-1, the J call TRBJ2-2; tentative D call: TRBD2 (6 bases). The V end was cut by 5 bases, the J end by 1 base, with 12 bases between. The germline V gene encodes CDR1 SGHRS and CDR2 YFSETQ. The CDR3 contains 15 residues. The CDR3 nucleotides are TGCGCCAGCAGTCGGGGGTCGGAGAACACCGGGGAGCTGTTTTTT. Its translation is CASSRGSENTGELFF. Full variable domain (outside the CDR3, taken from reference TRBV5-1 and TRBJ2-2): KAGVTQTPRYLIKTRGQQVTLSCSPISGHRSVSWYQQTPGQGLQFLFEYFSETQRNKGNFPGRFSGRQFSNSRSEMNVSTLELGDSALYLCASSRGSENTGELFFGEGSRLTVL.

DNA for the CDR3: TGTGCCAGCTCACCACCGTGGGGAGGCTCCTACGAGCAGTACTTC. It translates to CASSPPWGGSYEQYF. The rearrangement links TRBV18 to TRBJ2-7; D may be TRBD2 (6 bases). CDR3 size: 15 residues. The germline gives CDR1 KGHSH, CDR2 LQKENI. Trimming removed 0 bases from V and 0 bases from J, with 9 bases in between.

The chain couples TRBV5-1 to TRBJ2-7; D possibly matches TRBD1 or TRBD2 (5 bases each). The V end was cut by 0 bases, the J end by 4 bases, with 23 bases between. This CDR3 has 18 residues. Germline assignment: CDR1 SGHRS and CDR2 YFSETQ. CDR3 loop: CASSLASASGRSRYEQYF. The CDR3 bases are TGCGCCAGCAGCTTGGCCTCGGCGTCGGGACGAAGTCGGTACGAGCAGTACTTC. Using reference TRBV5-1 and TRBJ2-7 for the parts outside the CDR3, the full variable domain is KAGVTQTPRYLIKTRGQQVTLSCSPISGHRSVSWYQQTPGQGLQFLFEYFSETQRNKGNFPGRFSGRQFSNSRSEMNVSTLELGDSALYLCASSLASASGRSRYEQYFGPGTRLTVT.

The rearrangement links TRBV28 to TRBJ2-5; TRBD2 matches at 7 bases. In germline, CDR1 is MDHEN, CDR2 SYDVKM. The CDR3 runs 16 residues. V trimming: 7 bases; J trimming: 2 bases; junction bases outside the gene matches: 13. CDR3: CASTPEGPGGQETQYF. Written as DNA, the CDR3 is TGTGCCAGCACCCCCGAGGGGCCGGGGGGACAAGAGACCCAGTACTTC. The whole variable domain, filled in from reference TRBV28 and TRBJ2-5, reads DVKVTQSSRYLVKRTGEKVFLECVQDMDHENMFWYRQDPGLGLRLIYFSYDVKMKEKGDIPEGYSVSREKKERFSLILESASTNQTSMYLCASTPEGPGGQETQYFGPGTRLLVL.

The CDR3 region has the DNA TGCGCCAGCAGCTTGAGGGCGGTTAGCACAGATACGCAGTATTTT. It encodes CASSLRAVSTDTQYF. This rearrangement joins TRBV5-1 to TRBJ2-3; no clear D gene. The CDR3 runs 15 residues. The V gene lost 1 base and the J gene lost 0 bases, with 9 bases spanning the gap. CDR1 is SGHRS and CDR2 is YFSETQ in the germline V gene.

This chain connects TRBV19 to TRBJ2-4, with D unresolved. Germline CDR1 and CDR2: LNHDA and SQIVND (reference sequence). The CDR3 contains 15 residues. V was clipped by 5 bases and J by 0 bases, with 11 bases between them. This CDR3 is CASSVSSVAKNIQYF. Here the CDR3 DNA reads TGTGCCAGTAGTGTCTCTAGTGTAGCCAAAAACATTCAGTACTTC. The variable domain in full, completed from reference TRBV19 and TRBJ2-4, reads DGGITQSPKYLFRKEGQNVTLSCEQNLNHDAMYWYRQDPGQGLRLIYYSQIVNDFQKGDIAEGYSVSREKKESFPLTVTSAQKNPTAFYLCASSVSSVAKNIQYFGAGTRLSVL.

The chain uses TRBV5-1 and TRBJ1-2, with D maybe TRBD1 (6 bases). V lost 5 bases to trimming and J lost 0 bases, with 17 bases between them. Germline assignment: CDR1 SGHRS and CDR2 YFSETQ. This CDR3 spans 16 amino acids. The CDR3: CASRENTGRSNYGYTF. The CDR3 DNA follows: TGCGCCAGCAGAGAGAATACAGGGCGTTCTAACTATGGCTACACCTTC.

The chain is built from TRBV5-1 and TRBJ2-7; the match to TRBD1 covers 7 bases. The CDR3 loop spans 14 amino acids. V lost 2 bases, J lost 5 bases, and 7 bases stayed unmatched. Germline V CDR1 and CDR2: SGHRS, YFSETQ. The CDR3 reads CASSLSTGFNEQYF. CDR3 in DNA: TGCGCCAGCAGCTTATCGACAGGGTTCAACGAGCAGTACTTC.

The genes are TRBV27 and TRBJ1-1, with unresolved D. This CDR3 is 14 amino acids long. V gave up 2 bases and J gave up 4 bases, with 11 bases separating them. CDR1 is MNHEY, CDR2 SMNVEV, per germline (reference sequence). The chain's CDR3 is CASSLKPWGTEAFF. CDR3 in DNA: TGTGCCAGCAGTTTAAAACCCTGGGGCACTGAAGCTTTCTTT.

This clone was picked up one time. The chain joins TRBV5-5 to TRBJ2-5; D is ambiguous. TRBJ2-7 explains the end of the DNA better; the J call may be wrong. The CDR3 is 13 residues long. Looked up from germline, CDR1 is SGHKS and CDR2 is YYEKEE (reference sequence). For the CDR3, the DNA is TGTGCCAGCAGCGCTTTAGTAATCCACGAGCAGTACTTC. Translating it yields CASSALVIHEQYF.

This clone has a handful of counts. V is TRBV7-2 and J is TRBJ2-3; 16 positions agree with TRBD2. Germline values: CDR1 SGHTA, CDR2 FQGNSA. J was trimmed by 5 bases and V by 5 bases; bases with no gene match: 7. The CDR3 totals 17 residues. The CDR3 nucleotides read TGTGCCAGCAGCATGGGGACTAGCGGGGGGGCCATAGATACGCAGTATTTT. This encodes CASSMGTSGGAIDTQYF.

The chain employs TRBV10-2 and TRBJ1-2, with D unresolved. The V end lost 6 bases, the J end lost 10 bases, and 15 bases lay between the germline ends. The CDR3 length is 12 residues. The V gene's germline CDR1 is WSHSY and CDR2 SAAADI. CDR3 in DNA: TGCGCCAGCAGCTTGACAAGTTCGGACTACACCTTC. Its translation: CASSLTSSDYTF.

This clone was seen only once. The chain recombines TRBV19 with TRBJ1-4; D not resolved. The CDR3 length is 14 residues. The germline V gene has CDR1 LNHDA and CDR2 SQIVND (reference sequence). V was trimmed by 5 bases and J by 8 bases, leaving 15 bases between them. In nucleotides, the CDR3 is TGTGCCAGTAGTGCCACGGGCCAGGAGGAAAAACTGTTTTTT. Amino acids: CASSATGQEEKLFF. Combining the CDR3 with reference TRBV19 and TRBJ1-4 gives the whole variable domain DGGITQSPKYLFRKEGQNVTLSCEQNLNHDAMYWYRQDPGQGLRLIYYSQIVNDFQKGDIAEGYSVSREKKESFPLTVTSAQKNPTAFYLCASSATGQEEKLFFGSGTQLSVL.

Comments on this clone: At one boundary the junction diverges from the germline segment, which might be a read error. V is TRBV18 and J is TRBJ1-5, with TRBD1 identical over 10 bases. This CDR3 is 15 amino acids long. Germline assignment: CDR1 KGHSH and CDR2 LQKENI. The CDR3 sequence is CASSPPGQGNQPQHF. CDR3 DNA: TGTGCCAGCTCGCCACCGGGACAGGGGAATCAGCCCCAGCATTTT.

The CDR3 bases are TGTGCCAGCAGCTTAGCGGGGAACACCTTTCGGAATGAGCAGTTCTTC. Translation gives CASSLAGNTFRNEQFF. This sequence joins TRBV7-2 and TRBJ2-1, with D unresolved. The CDR3 is 16 amino acids. Trimming removed 0 bases from V and 7 bases from J, with 16 bases in between. Germline CDR1 SGHTA, CDR2 FQGNSA.

V usage is TRBV7-9 and J usage is TRBJ1-2; 9 bases line up with TRBD1. The germline gives CDR1 SEHNR, CDR2 FQNEAQ (reference sequence). V trimming: 6 bases; J trimming: 8 bases; junction bases outside the gene matches: 22. There are 18 residues in the CDR3. Here the CDR3 reads CASSLKTGGSSGPGGYTF. The CDR3 DNA sequence: TGTGCCAGCAGTTTAAAGACAGGGGGATCATCCGGTCCGGGAGGCTACACCTTC.

The chain has TRBV27 and TRBJ2-5; TRBD1 matches at 7 bases. With V trimmed by 5 bases and J by 2 bases, 8 bases remained unmatched. The CDR3 loop spans 15 amino acids. CDR1 and CDR2 (germline): MNHEY, SMNVEV (reference sequence). CDR3 nucleotides: TGTGCCAGCAGTGTAAGGGGGCTCGGGCAAGAGACCCAGTACTTC. It yields the protein CASSVRGLGQETQYF.

V is TRBV6-1 and J is TRBJ2-6; perhaps TRBD1 as D (6 bases). V was trimmed by 3 bases and J by 2 bases, leaving 8 bases between them. The CDR3 is 15 residues long. Germline lookup yields CDR1 MNHNS and CDR2 SASEGT. CDR3 coding DNA: TGTGCCAGCAGTGAGAACAGGGCTGGGGCCAACGTCCTGACTTTC. Translation: CASSENRAGANVLTF.

The J gene is TRBJ1-6, the V gene TRBV5-1; D unclear. V was shortened by 1 base and J by 10 bases, with 15 bases between the two germline ends. This CDR3 is built from 15 residues. Germline values: CDR1 SGHRS, CDR2 YFSETQ. Written as DNA, the CDR3 is TGCGCCAGCAGCTTGAACAGTCCCCTTAGGTCACCCCTCCACTTT. Protein: CASSLNSPLRSPLHF.

The chain links TRBV27 to TRBJ1-4; 9 bases line up with TRBD1. Germline V gene data show CDR1 as MNHEY and CDR2 as SMNVEV (reference sequence). V lost 5 bases to trimming and J lost 0 bases; unmatched junction nucleotides: 16. The CDR3 totals 20 residues. The CDR3 protein is CASSPGQGSTFSTTNEKLFF. CDR3 nucleotide sequence: TGTGCCAGCAGTCCGGGACAGGGATCGACTTTCTCAACAACTAATGAAAAACTGTTTTTT.